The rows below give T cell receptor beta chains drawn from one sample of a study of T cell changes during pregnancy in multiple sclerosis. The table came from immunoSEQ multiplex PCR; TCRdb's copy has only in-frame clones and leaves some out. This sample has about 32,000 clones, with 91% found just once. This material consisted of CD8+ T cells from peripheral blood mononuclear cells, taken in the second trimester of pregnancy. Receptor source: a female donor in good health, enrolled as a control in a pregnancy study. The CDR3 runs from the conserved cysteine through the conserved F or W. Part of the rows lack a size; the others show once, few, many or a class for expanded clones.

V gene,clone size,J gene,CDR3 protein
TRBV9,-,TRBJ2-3,CASRPDTNADTQYF
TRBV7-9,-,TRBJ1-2,CASSFGQTYYGYTF
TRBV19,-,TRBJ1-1,CASSREMGLNTEAFF
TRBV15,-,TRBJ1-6,CATSLNPGQESSPLHF
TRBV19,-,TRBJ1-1,CASAGGMNTEAFF
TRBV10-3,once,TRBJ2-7,CAISEEGQVPNEQYF
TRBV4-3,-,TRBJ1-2,CASSQDRSAGNYGYTF
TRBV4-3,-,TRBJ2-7,CASSQGGGYEQYF
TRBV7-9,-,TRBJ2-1,CASYDSGDHNEQFF
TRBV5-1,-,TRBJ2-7,CASSPPSSNEQYF
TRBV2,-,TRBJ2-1,CASSELAGDYNEQFF
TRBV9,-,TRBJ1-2,CASSVEGANYGYTF
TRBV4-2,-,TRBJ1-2,CASSQKSAGPATYGYTF
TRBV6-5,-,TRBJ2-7,CASSYRGNTYEQYF
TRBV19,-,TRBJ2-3,CASSMWRADTQYF
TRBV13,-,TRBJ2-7,CASSAGGTGGYEQYF
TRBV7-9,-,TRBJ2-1,CASSSIVYSYNEQFF
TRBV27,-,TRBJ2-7,CASTNERGVLSYEQYF
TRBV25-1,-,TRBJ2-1,CASSESQGAVSYNEQFF
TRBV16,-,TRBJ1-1,CASTTPEGEGKAFF
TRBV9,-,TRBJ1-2,CASSTTPGQGIDGYTF
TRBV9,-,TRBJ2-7,CASSVGGSGAYEQYF
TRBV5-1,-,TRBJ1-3,CASSFDTADSGNTIYF
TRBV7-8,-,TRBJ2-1,CASSYGHNSYNEQFF
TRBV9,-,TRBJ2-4,CASSVDRGGRDIQYF
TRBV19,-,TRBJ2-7,CASSIDSAYEQYF
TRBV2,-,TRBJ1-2,CASTLWDSENYGYTF
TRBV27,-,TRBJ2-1,CASNYWDGGEQFF
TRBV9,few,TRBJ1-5,CASSETGNQPQHF
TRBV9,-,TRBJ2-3,CASSVGTSVPSSTDTQYF
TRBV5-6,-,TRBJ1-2,CASSLKEKPLYGYTF
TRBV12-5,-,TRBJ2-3,CASGFSVRDTSTDTQYF
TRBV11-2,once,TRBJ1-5,CASSLDFGNQPQHF
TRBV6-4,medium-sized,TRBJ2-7,CASSDSGGEVGEQYF
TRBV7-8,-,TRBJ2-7,CASSLASGGQGQYF
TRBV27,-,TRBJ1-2,CASSSGTGRNYGYTF
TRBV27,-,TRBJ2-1,CASSFRKGLAGFGNEQFF
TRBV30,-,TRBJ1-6,CAWSGGRGNSPLHF
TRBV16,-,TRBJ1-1,CASSQGLQGTEAFF
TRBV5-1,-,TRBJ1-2,CASSLEQESNYGYTF
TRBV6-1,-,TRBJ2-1,CASRPQGANEQFF
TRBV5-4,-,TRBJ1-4,CASSFGQVNEKLFF
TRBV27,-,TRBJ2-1,CASTGGFDEQFF
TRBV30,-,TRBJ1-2,CARATGIFYYGYTF
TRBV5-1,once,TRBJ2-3,CASSFLETRPATDTQYF
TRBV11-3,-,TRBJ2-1,CASSSTPGHNEQFF
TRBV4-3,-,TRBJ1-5,CASSLDRGSNQPQHF
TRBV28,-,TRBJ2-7,CASSQRTGASHEQYF
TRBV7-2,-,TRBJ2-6,CASRDRTSSGANVLTF
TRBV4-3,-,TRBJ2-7,CASSQGRGSYEQYF
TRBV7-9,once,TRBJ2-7,CASSLFAGEEEQYF
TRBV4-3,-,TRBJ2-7,CASSREGTGNYEQYF
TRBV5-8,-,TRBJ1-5,CASSGYRDRVDQPQHF
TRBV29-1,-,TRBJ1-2,CSALTRQRTYGYTF
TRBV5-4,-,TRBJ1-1,CASSLLRGQTEAFF